Following are 16 T cell receptor delta chains from one sample sequenced in a study of gamma-delta T cells after stem cell transplantation. TCRdb re-called the RT-PCR reads with CATT. The repertoire holds about 2,400 delta-chain clones, approximately 19% seen once, with under 30% in the top ten. Material for sequencing was gamma-delta T cells. The receptors were sampled from a human donor. It is not recorded whose cells these are; they may come from a transplant donor.

V and J are TRDV3 and TRDJ1; 12 positions agree with TRDD3. J lost 4 bases, V lost 3 bases, and 9 bases had no gene match. From germline, CDR1 is TVYSNPD and CDR2 GDNSRS (reference sequence). CDR3 length: 15 residues. The CDR3 reads CAFSPGGYAGDKLIF. The CDR3 DNA reads TGTGCCTTCTCCCCTGGGGGATACGCGGGCGATAAACTCATCTTT.

This clone was detected only a few times. One end of the junction is discordant with germline, which a read error may explain. V usage is TRDV3 and J usage is TRDJ1; 9 bases match TRDD3. CDR3 length: 27 residues. CDR1 and CDR2 (germline): TVYSNPD, GDNSRS (reference sequence). The CDR3 loop reads CAFTSFPSIPCLYWGRPNLIYTDKLIF. CDR3 in DNA: TGCGCCTTTACCTCATTCCCCTCAATTCCTTGTCTTTACTGGGGGAGACCTAACCTTATCTACACCGATAAACTCATCTTT.

This clone was counted a few times. V usage is TRDV2 and J usage is TRDJ1, with 9 bases aligning to TRDD3. The junction had 12 bases not matched to a gene; V was cut back by 8 bases and J by 3 bases. Looked up from germline, CDR1 is GEAIGNYY and CDR2 is EKD. This CDR3 is built from 15 residues. The DNA of the CDR3 is TGTGCCTCCGTAATTCTGGGGGATCCCCCCGATAAACTCATCTTT. Its protein product is CASVILGDPPDKLIF.

The rearrangement uses TRDV2 and TRDJ1; TRDD3 matches 7 bases. The CDR3 has 14 amino acids. Trimming at V came to 2 bases and at J to 4 bases, leaving 6 bases not matched to a gene. Germline V lookup: CDR1 GEAIGNYY, CDR2 EKD. The CDR3 DNA sequence: TGTGCCTGTGACAAGCTGGGGGGAAACGATAAACTCATCTTT. Residues: CACDKLGGNDKLIF.

This chain uses TRDV1 with TRDJ1; 9 positions match TRDD2. Unmatched junction bases numbered 20, after V lost 9 bases and J lost 0 bases. The CDR3 spans 19 residues. The germline gives CDR1 TSWWSYY, CDR2 QGS. Here the CDR3 reads CALMPSYRGSHSYTDKLIF. The CDR3 DNA sequence: TGTGCTCTGATGCCTTCCTACAGGGGATCTCACTCTTACACCGATAAACTCATCTTT.

This clone was picked up a small number of times. The germline gene is not matched at one end of the junction; a read error may be the cause. The rearrangement uses TRDV1 and TRDJ1, with D tentatively TRDD2 (5 bases). The CDR3 is 9 amino acids. Germline-derived CDR1 and CDR2 are TSWWSYY and QGS. Here the CDR3 reads CALGGRAFF. CDR3 nucleotides: TGTGCTCTTGGGGGCCGAGCCTTCTTC.

This clone was seen a few times. CDR3 loop: CALGALTFLRWIAPWSTDKLIF. CDR3 nucleotides: TGTGCTCTTGGGGCTCTGACCTTCCTCCGGTGGATAGCCCCGTGGTCCACCGATAAACTCATCTTT. The rearrangement uses TRDV1 and TRDJ1; 7 bases are a match to TRDD2. Per germline, CDR1 TSWWSYY and CDR2 QGS. This CDR3 has 22 residues. Losses at the gene ends were 4 bases for V and 1 base for J; bases not matched to a gene: 27.

This clone showed up just a few times. The chain couples TRDV1 to TRDJ1; 9 nucleotides align to TRDD3. Germline CDR1 is TSWWSYY and CDR2 is QGS. J gave up 0 bases and V 0 bases, and 23 bases lay outside the gene matches. There are 23 residues in the CDR3. The CDR3 loop reads CALGELRAALLWGINPHTDKLIF. The CDR3 DNA follows: TGTGCTCTTGGGGAACTTCGGGCTGCCCTCCTCTGGGGGATTAACCCTCACACCGATAAACTCATCTTT.

Within the sample, this clone is medium-sized. The chain couples TRDV1 to TRDJ1, with D possibly matching TRDD3 (6 bases). Per the germline V gene, CDR1 is TSWWSYY and CDR2 is QGS. V was pared by 4 bases and J by 2 bases, with 23 bases between. The CDR3 length is 18 residues. The CDR3 loop is CALGGRAFFRTGTDKLIF. The DNA for the CDR3 is TGTGCTCTTGGGGGCCGAGCCTTCTTCAGGACTGGGACCGATAAACTCATCTTT.

Turning to this clone: A much larger clonotype is one base distant, so this may be a read error. Other DNA sequences of this sample code for an identical CDR3. The chain carries TRDV2 and TRDJ2; D may be TRDD3 (5 bases). Germline V gene data show CDR1 as GEAIGNYY and CDR2 as EKD. The CDR3 spans 17 residues. CDR3 sequence: CACDPLGGSPLTAQLFF. CDR3 sequence (DNA): TGTGCCTGTGACCCCCTAGGGGGCTCCCCTTTGACCGCACAACTCTTCTTT.

This clone was observed a few times. The chain couples TRDV1 to TRDJ1; 11 nucleotides line up with TRDD3. J gave up 0 bases and V 0 bases, and 27 bases lay outside the gene matches. CDR3 length equals 25 residues. The germline V gene has CDR1 TSWWSYY and CDR2 QGS. CDR3 residues: CALGELRGGYVYFWGILPYTDKLIF. CDR3 nucleotide sequence: TGTGCTCTTGGGGAACTCCGAGGGGGTTACGTCTACTTCTGGGGGATACTCCCGTACACCGATAAACTCATCTTT.

V usage is TRDV1 and J usage is TRDJ1; tentatively, D is TRDD3 (5 bases). Trimming pared 0 bases from V and 4 bases from J, leaving 15 bases between. Germline V gives CDR1 TSWWSYY, CDR2 QGS. This CDR3 is built from 16 residues. The chain's CDR3 is CALGELGRDVSDKLIF. CDR3 DNA: TGTGCTCTTGGGGAACTAGGAAGGGATGTTAGCGATAAACTCATCTTT.

The rearrangement links TRAV29/DV5 to TRDJ1, with D unclear. CDR1 and CDR2 (germline): NSMFDY, ISSIKDK. CDR3 length equals 14 residues. V was pared by 0 bases and J by 7 bases, with 16 bases between. The CDR3 nucleotides read TGTGCAGCAAGCGGTCTCTGCCCTGGAGGTAAACTCATCTTT. Protein: CAASGLCPGGKLIF.

The chain uses TRDV1 and TRDJ1, with TRDD3 matching 10 bases. The CDR3 spans 22 residues. Germline V gene data show CDR1 as TSWWSYY and CDR2 as QGS. With V trimmed by 4 bases and J by 0 bases, 23 bases remained unmatched. The CDR3 reads CALGVGASPLYWGMKYTDKLIF. The CDR3, as DNA: TGTGCTCTTGGGGTCGGAGCCTCCCCTCTATACTGGGGGATGAAGTACACCGATAAACTCATCTTT.

Of note for this clone: The listed TCRdb protein conflicts with the DNA translation at residue 16, and the protein shown is translated directly from the DNA. The genes are TRDV2 and TRDJ1; 7 bases are shared with TRDD3. The CDR3 is made up of 18 amino acids. The V gene's germline CDR1 is GEAIGNYY and CDR2 EKD. As DNA, the CDR3 is TGTGCCTGTGACACCGTCTCCAGACCCGGGGATAATCACGATAAACGCATCTTT. It yields the protein CACDTVSRPGDNHDKRIF.

The rearrangement uses TRDV2 and TRDJ3, with D possibly matching TRDD3 (5 bases). Germline CDR1 and CDR2: GEAIGNYY and EKD. V dropped 3 bases and J dropped 1 base, with 12 bases sitting between them. The CDR3 spans 17 residues. The CDR3 bases are TGTGCCTGTGACCCCATTAGGGATTCCTGGGACACCCGACAGATGTTTTTC. It encodes CACDPIRDSWDTRQMFF.